A few counts support the clone carrying this T cell receptor beta chain. Authors' processing steps: The assay estimated nucleated cells by amplifying reference gene primers. The data were produced by immunoSEQ multiplex PCR, yet TCRdb's version contains in-frame clones alone and is incomplete. From that table come the V and J calls and clone size; the DNA was used to work out D and trimming. This sample has 110,000 or so clones, with roughly 84% found just once. This sample was included in a study of blood T cell repertoires in COVID-19. Study overall: From the United States, Italy and Spain came samples of acute and convalescent COVID-19.

The material sequenced was peripheral blood. The source of this sequence is a man between 35 and 55 years old with acute or convalescent COVID-19.

The CDR3 DNA reads as TGCGCCAGCAGCTTAAGCGGGAATTCACCCCTCCACTTT. Its protein is CASSLSGNSPLHF. The genes are TRBV5-1 and TRBJ1-6; D is uncertain. Germline CDR1 is SGHRS and CDR2 is YFSETQ. Trimming left V 2 bases short and J 7 bases short, with 7 bases between. The CDR3 has 13 amino acids.